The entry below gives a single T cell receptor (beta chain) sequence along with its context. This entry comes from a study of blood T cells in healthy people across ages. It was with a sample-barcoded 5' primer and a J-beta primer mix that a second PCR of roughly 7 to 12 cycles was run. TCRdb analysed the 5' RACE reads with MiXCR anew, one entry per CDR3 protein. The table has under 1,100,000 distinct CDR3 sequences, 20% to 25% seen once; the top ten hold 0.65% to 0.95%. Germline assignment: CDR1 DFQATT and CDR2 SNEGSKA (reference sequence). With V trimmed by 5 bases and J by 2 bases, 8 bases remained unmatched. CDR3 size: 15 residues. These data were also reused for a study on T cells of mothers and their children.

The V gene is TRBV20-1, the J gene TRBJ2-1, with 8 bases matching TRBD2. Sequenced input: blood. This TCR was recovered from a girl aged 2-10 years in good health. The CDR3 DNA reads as TGCAGTGCTCGACTGGTCGGGGGGGCCTACAATGAGCAGTTCTTC. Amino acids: CSARLVGGAYNEQFF.